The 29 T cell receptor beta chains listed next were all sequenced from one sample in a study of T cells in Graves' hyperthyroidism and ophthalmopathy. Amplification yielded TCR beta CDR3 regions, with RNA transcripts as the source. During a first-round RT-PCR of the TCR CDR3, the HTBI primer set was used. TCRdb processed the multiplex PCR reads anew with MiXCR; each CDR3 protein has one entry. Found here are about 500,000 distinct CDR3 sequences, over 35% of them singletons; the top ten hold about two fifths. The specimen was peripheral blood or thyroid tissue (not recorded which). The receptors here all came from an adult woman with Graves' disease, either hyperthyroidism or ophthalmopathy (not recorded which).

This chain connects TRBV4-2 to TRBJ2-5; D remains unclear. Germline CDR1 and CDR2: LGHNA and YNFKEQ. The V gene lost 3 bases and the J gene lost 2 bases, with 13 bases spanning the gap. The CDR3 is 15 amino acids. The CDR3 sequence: CASSQISPGQETQYF. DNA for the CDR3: TGTGCCAGCAGCCAGATAAGTCCAGGACAAGAGACCCAGTACTTC.

The CDR3 reads CATSRGTSGYEQYF. In DNA form, the CDR3 reads TGTGCCACCAGCAGAGGGACTAGCGGGTACGAGCAGTACTTC. The chain uses TRBV15 and TRBJ2-7; 11 bases match TRBD2. V shed 1 base and J 4 bases; nucleotides not matched to a gene: 0. The CDR3 contains 14 residues. The germline CDR1 and CDR2 sequences are LNHNV and YYDKDF (reference sequence).

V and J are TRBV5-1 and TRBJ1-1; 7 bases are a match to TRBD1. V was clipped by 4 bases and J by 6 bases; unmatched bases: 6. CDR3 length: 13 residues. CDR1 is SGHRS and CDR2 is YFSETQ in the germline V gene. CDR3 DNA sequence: TGCGCCAGCAGCCGAAGACAGGGATCTGAAGCTTTCTTT. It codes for CASSRRQGSEAFF.

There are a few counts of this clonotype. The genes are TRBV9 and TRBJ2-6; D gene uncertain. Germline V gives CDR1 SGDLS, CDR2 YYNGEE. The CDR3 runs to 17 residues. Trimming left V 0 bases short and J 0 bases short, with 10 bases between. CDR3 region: CASSVEAIDSGANVLTF. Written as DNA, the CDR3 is TGTGCCAGCAGCGTAGAAGCGATCGACTCTGGGGCCAACGTCCTGACTTTC.

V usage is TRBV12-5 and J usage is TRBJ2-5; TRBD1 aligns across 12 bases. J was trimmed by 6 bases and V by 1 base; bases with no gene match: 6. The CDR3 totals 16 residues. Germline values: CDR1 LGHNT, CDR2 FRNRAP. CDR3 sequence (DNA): TGTGCTAGTGGTTTGGCCGGGACAGGGGGCAGAAAGACCCAGTACTTC. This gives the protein CASGLAGTGGRKTQYF.

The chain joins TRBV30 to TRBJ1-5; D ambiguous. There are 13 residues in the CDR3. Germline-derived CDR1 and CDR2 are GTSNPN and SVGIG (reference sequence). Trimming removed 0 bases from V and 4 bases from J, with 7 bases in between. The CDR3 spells CAWSVERNQPQHF. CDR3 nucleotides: TGTGCCTGGAGTGTAGAAAGGAATCAGCCCCAGCATTTT.

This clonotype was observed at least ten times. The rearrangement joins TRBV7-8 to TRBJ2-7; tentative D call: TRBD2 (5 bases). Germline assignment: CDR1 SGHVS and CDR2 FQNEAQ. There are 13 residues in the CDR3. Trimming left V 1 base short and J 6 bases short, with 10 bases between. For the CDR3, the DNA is TGTGCCAGCAGCTTAGGGCGGGTAACCGAGCAGTACTTC. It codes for CASSLGRVTEQYF.

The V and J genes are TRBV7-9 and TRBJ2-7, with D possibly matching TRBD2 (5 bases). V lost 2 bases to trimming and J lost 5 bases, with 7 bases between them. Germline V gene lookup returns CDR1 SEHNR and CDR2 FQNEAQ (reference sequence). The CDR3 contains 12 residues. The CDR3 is CASSLWRDEQYF. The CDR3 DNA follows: TGTGCCAGCAGCTTATGGCGGGACGAGCAGTACTTC.

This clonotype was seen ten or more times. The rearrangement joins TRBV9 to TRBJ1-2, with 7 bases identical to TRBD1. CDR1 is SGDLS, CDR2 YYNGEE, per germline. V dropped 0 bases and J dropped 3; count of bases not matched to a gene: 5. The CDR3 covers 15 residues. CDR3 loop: CASSVGGRGDYGYTF. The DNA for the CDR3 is TGTGCCAGCAGCGTAGGTGGCAGGGGGGACTATGGCTACACCTTC.

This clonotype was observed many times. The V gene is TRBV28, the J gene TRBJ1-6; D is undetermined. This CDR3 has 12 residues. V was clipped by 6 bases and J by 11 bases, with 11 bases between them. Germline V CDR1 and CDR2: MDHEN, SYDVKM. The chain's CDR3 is CASRDQTTPLHF. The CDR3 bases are TGTGCCAGCAGGGACCAGACCACACCCCTCCACTTT.

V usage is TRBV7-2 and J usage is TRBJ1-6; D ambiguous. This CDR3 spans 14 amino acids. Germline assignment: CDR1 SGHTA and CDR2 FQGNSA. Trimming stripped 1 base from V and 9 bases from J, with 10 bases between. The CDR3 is CASSLGSGFSPLHF. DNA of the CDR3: TGTGCCAGCAGCTTAGGGTCGGGTTTTTCACCCCTCCACTTT.

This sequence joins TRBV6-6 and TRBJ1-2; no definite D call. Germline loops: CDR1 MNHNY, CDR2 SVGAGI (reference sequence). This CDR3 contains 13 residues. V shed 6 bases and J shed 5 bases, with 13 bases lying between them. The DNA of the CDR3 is TGTGCCAGCAGGCGGGCCCTCCTATATGGCTACACCTTC. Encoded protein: CASRRALLYGYTF.

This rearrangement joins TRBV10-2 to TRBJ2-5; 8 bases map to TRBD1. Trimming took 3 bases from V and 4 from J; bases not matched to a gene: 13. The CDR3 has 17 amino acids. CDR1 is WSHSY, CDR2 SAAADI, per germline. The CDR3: CASSDIGGQVVGETQYF. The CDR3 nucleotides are TGCGCCAGCAGTGATATAGGGGGACAGGTTGTGGGAGAGACCCAGTACTTC.

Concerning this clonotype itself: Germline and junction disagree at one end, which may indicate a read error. DNA of the CDR3: TGTGCCGGTAGTATTGGCGCGGGAGGGCCCCCCGGGGAGCTGTTTTTT. This translates into CAGSIGAGGPPGELFF. The J gene is TRBJ2-2, the V gene TRBV19, with 9 nucleotides matching TRBD2. In germline, CDR1 is LNHDA, CDR2 SQIVND (reference sequence). This CDR3 spans 16 amino acids.

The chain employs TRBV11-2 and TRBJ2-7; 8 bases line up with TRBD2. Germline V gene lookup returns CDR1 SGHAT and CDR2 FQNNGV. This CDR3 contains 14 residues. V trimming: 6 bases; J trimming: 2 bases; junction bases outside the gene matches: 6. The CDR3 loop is CASRSGGDTYEQYF. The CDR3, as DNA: TGTGCCAGCAGATCCGGGGGGGACACCTACGAGCAGTACTTC.

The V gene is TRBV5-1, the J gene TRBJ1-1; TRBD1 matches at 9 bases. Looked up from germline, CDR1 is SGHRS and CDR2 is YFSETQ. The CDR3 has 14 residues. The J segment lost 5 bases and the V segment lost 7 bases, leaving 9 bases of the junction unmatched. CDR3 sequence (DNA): TGCGCCAGCGGACAGGGGATTGAGGGAACTGAAGCTTTCTTT. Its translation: CASGQGIEGTEAFF.

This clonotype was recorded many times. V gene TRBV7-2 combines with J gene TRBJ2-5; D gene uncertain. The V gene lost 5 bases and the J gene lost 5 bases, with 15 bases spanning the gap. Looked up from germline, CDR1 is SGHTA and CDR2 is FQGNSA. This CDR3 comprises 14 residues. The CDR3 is CASSQHNHGETQYF. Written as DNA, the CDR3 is TGTGCCAGCAGCCAACACAACCATGGGGAGACCCAGTACTTC. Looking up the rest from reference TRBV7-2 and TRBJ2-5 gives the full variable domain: GAGVSQSPSNKVTEKGKDVELRCDPISGHTALYWYRQSLGQGLEFLIYFQGNSAPDKSGLPSDRFSAERTGGSVSTLTIQRTQQEDSAVYLCASSQHNHGETQYFGPGTRLLVL.

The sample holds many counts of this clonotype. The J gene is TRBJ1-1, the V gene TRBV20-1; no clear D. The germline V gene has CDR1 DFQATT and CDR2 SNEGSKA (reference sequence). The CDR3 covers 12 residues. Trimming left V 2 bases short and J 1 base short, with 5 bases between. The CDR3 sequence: CSARSGNTEAFF. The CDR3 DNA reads TGCAGTGCTAGATCGGGGAACACTGAAGCTTTCTTT.

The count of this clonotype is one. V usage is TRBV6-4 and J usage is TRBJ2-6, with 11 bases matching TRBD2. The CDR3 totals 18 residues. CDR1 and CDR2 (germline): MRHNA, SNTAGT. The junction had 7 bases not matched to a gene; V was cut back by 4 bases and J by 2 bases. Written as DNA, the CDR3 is TGTGCCAGCAGTGTGGGGACTAGCGGTTCCCCTGGGGCCAACGTCCTGACTTTC. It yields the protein CASSVGTSGSPGANVLTF.

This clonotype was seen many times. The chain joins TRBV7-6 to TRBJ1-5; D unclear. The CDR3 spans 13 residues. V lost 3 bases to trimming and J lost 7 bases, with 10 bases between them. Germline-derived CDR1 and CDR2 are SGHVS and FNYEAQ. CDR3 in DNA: TGTGCCAGCAGCTTGGAGGTCGGGCAGCCCCAGCATTTT. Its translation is CASSLEVGQPQHF.

Here the CDR3 reads CASSVTGTSEETQYF. CDR3 sequence (DNA): TGCGCCAGCAGCGTCACCGGGACTAGCGAAGAGACCCAGTACTTC. The V call is TRBV5-1, the J call TRBJ2-5, with 10 nucleotides matching TRBD2. Germline loops: CDR1 SGHRS, CDR2 YFSETQ. V trimming: 4 bases; J trimming: 3 bases; junction bases outside the gene matches: 6. CDR3 length equals 15 residues.

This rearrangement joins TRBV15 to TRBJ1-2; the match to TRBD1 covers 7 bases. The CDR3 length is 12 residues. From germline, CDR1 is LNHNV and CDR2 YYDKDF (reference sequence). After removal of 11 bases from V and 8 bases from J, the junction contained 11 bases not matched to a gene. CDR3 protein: CACAGTAYGYTF. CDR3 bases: TGTGCCTGCGCCGGGACAGCCTACGGCTACACCTTC.

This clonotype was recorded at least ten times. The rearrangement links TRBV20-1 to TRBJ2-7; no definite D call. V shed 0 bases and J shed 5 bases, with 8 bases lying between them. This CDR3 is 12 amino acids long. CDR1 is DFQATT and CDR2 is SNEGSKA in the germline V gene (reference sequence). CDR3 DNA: TGCAGTGCTAGAGATGGAACCCACGAGCAGTACTTC. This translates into CSARDGTHEQYF.

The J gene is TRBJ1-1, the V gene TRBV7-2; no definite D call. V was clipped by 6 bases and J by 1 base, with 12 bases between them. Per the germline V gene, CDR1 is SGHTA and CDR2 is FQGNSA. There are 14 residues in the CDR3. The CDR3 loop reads CASSHAASNTEAFF. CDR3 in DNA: TGTGCCAGCAGTCACGCCGCATCGAACACTGAAGCTTTCTTT. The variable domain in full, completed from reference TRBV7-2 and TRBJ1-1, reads GAGVSQSPSNKVTEKGKDVELRCDPISGHTALYWYRQSLGQGLEFLIYFQGNSAPDKSGLPSDRFSAERTGGSVSTLTIQRTQQEDSAVYLCASSHAASNTEAFFGQGTRLTVV.

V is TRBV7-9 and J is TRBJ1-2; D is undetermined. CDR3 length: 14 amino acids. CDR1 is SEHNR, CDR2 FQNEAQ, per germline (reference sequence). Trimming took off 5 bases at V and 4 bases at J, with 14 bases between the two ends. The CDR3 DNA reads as TGTGCCAGCAGCCCTAAGGGTCGGGGCTATGGCTACACCTTC. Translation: CASSPKGRGYGYTF.

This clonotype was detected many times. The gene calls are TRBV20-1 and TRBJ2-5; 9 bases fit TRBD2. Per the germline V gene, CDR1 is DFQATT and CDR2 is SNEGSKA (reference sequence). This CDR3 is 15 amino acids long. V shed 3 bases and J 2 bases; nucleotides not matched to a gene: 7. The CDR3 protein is CSASPASGEQETQYF. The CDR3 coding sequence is TGCAGTGCTAGCCCGGCTAGCGGGGAGCAAGAGACCCAGTACTTC.

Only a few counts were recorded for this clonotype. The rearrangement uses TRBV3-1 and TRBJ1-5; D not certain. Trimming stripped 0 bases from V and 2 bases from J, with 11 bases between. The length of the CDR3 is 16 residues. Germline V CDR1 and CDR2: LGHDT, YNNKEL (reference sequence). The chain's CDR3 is CASSQDGTLGNQPQHF. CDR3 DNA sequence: TGTGCCAGCAGCCAAGATGGTACACTAGGCAATCAGCCCCAGCATTTT.

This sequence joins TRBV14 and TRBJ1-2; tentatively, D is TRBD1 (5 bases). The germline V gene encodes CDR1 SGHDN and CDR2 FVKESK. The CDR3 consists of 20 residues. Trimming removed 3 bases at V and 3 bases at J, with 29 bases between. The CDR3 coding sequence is TGTGCCAGCAGCCAGGTGATGGGGTCCACCGGGGACTTTATTCACTATGGCTACACCTTC. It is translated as CASSQVMGSTGDFIHYGYTF.

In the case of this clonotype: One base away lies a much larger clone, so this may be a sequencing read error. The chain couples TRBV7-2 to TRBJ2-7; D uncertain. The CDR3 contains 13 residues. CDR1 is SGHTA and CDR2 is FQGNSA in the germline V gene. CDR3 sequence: CASSLTDNYERYF. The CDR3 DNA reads TGTGCCAGCAGCTTAACTGATAACTACGAGCGGTACTTC.